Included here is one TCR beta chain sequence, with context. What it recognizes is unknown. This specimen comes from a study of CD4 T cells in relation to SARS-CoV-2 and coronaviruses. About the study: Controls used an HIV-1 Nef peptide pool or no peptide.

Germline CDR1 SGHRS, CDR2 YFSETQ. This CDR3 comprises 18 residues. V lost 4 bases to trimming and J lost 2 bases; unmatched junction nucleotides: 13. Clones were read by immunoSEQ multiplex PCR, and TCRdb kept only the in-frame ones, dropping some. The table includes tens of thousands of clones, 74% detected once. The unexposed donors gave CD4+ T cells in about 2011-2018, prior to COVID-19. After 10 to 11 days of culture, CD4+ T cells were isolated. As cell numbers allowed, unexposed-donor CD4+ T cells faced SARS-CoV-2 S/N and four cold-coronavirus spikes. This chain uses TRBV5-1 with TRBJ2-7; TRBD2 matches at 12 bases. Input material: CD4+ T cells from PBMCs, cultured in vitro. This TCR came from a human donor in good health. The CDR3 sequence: CASSETGTSGYSTYEQYF. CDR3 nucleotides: TGCGCCAGCAGCGAAACCGGGACTAGCGGGTACTCGACCTACGAGCAGTACTTC.